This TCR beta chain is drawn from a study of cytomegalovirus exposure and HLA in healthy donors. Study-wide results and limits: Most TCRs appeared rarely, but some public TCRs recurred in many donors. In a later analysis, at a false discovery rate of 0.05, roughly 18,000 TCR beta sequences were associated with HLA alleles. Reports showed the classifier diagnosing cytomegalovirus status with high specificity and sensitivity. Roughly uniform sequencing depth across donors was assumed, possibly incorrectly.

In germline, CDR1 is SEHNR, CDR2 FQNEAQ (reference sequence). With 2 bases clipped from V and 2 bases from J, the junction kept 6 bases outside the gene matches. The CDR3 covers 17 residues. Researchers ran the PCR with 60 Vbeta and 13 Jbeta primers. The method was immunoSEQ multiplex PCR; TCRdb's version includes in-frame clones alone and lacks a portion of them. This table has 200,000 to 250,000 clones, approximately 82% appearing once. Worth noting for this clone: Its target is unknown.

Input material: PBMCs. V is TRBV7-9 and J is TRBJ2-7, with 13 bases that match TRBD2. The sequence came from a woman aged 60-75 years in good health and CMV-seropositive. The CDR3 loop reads CASSLWGGTSGTYEQYF. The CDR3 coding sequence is TGTGCCAGCAGCTTATGGGGTGGGACTAGCGGGACCTACGAGCAGTACTTC.